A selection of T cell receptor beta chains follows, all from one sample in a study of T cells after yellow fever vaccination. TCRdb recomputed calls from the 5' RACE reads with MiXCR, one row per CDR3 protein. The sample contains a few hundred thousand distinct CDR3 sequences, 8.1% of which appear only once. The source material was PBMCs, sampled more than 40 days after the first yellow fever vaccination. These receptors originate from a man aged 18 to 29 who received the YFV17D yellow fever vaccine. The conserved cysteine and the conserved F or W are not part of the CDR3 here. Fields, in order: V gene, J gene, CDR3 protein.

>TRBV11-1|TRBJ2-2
ASSLPGGLETGELF
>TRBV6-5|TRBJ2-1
ASRASGGRGNEQF
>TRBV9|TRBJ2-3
ASSNPPGGRRTDTQY
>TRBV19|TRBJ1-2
ASRREPPNYGYT
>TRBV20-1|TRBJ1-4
SAGADRRVPNEKLF
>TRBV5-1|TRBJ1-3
ASSLVGKGNTIY
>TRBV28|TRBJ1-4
ASSSGFLEKLF
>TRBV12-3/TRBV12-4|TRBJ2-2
ASSRDGSNTGELF
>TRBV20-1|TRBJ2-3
SVRISSTDTQY
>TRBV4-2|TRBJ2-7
ASSQEGRGGASEQY
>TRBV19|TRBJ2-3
ASSKSGTGDPADTQY
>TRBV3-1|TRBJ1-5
ASSPPGWATYSNQPQH
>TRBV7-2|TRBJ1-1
ASSPRRGRSEAF
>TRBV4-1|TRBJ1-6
ASSQGRDYNSPLH
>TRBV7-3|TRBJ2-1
ASSLGQGVYNEQF
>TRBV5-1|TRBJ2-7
ASSRRVGASHEQY
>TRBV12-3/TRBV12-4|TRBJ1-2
ASSHRASGYGYT
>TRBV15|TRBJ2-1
ATSRDGAFDEQF
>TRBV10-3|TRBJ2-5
AISGSGPHQETQY
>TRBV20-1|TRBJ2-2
SVKRPLVSGELF
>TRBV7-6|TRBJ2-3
ASSLPGRDTQY
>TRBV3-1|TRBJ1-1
ASSQEGGWTEAF
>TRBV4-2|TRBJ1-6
ASSQPIGQGARVSPLH
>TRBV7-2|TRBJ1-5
ASSLATGAHQPQH
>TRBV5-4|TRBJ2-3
ASSLDLATSTDTQY
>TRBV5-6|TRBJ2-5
ASSNYRDRVGETQY
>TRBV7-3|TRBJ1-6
ASSKGSLGSPLH
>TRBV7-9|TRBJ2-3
ASSPPTSTDTQY
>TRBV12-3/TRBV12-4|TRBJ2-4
ASSSPAILAKNIQY
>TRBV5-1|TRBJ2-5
ASSVGQLLETQY
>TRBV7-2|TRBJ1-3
ASSLGWGAGGNTIY
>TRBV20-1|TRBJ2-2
SARVTSGGHHTGELF
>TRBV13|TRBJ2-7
ASSLDPGSPEQY